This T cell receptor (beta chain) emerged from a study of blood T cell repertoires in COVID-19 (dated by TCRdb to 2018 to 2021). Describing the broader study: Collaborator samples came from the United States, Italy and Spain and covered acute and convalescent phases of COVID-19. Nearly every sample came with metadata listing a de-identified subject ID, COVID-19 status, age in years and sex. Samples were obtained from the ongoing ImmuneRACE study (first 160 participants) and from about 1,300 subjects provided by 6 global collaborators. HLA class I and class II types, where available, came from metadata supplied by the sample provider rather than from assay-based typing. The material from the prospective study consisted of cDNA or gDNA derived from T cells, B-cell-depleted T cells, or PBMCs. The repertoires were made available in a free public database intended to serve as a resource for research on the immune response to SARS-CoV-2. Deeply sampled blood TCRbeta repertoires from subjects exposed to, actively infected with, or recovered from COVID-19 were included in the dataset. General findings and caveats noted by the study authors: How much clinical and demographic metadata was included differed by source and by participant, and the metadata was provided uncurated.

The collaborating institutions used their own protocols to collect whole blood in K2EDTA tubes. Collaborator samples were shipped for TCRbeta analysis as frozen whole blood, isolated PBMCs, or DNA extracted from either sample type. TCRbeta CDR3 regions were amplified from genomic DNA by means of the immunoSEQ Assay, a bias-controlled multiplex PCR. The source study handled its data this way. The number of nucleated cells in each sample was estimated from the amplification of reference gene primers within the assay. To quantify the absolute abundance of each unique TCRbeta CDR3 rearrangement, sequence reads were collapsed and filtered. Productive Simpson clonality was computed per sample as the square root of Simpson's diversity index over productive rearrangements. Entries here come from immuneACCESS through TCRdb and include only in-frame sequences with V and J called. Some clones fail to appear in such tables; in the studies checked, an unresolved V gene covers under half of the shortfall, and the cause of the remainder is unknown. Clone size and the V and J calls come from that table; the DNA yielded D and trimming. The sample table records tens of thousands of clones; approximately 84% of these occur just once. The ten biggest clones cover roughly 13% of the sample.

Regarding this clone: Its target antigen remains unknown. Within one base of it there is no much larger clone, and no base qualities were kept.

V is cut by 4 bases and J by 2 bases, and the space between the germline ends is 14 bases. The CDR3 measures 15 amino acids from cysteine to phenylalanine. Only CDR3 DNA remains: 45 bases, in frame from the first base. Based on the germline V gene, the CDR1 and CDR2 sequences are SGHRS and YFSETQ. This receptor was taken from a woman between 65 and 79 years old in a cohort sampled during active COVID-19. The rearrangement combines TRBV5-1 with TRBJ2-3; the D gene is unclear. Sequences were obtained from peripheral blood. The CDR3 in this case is CASSQSPGYTDTQYF. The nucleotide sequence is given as TGCGCCAGCAGCCAATCACCCGGGTACACAGATACGCAGTATTTT.